This TCR beta chain appears in the sequencing data of a study of blood T cell repertoires in COVID-19. Across the study: COVID-19 samples collected from the United States, Italy and Spain covered acute and convalescent phases. Sources were T cells, B-cell-depleted T cells, or PBMCs; the material itself was cDNA or gDNA.

J lost 2 bases, V lost 3 bases, and 4 bases had no gene match. The CDR3 is 16 amino acids. Germline CDR1 and CDR2: MRHNA and SNTAGT. Authors' analysis steps: Quantification of nucleated cells was approximated via reference gene primer amplification. The table came from immunoSEQ multiplex PCR; TCRdb's copy has only in-frame clones and leaves some out. The V and J calls and clone size come from that table; D and trimming were worked out from the DNA. The profile covers 250,000 to 300,000 clones, with about 86% appearing a single time and roughly 2% taken by the ten largest. The clonotype originates from a man between 25 and 39 years old with active or convalescent COVID-19. Material for sequencing was peripheral blood. The chain links TRBV6-4 to TRBJ2-3; 11 positions agree with TRBD2. Here the CDR3 DNA reads TGTGCCAGCAGTGAGGGTAGCGGGGGGGCCACAGATACGCAGTATTTT. This codes for CASSEGSGGATDTQYF.